The rows below give T cell receptor beta chains drawn from one sample of a study of T cell responses to AZD1222 COVID-19 vaccine. The repertoire was sequenced with immunoSEQ multiplex PCR; TCRdb's copy has only in-frame clones and lacks some. The table includes about 150,000 clones, 85% to 95% detected once. Sample: peripheral blood, taken on day 0 of AZD1222 vaccination. These receptors were obtained from an adult in good health. The CDR3 runs from the conserved cysteine through the conserved F or W. The D gene is left open where the match is weak. Clone size is shown for a subset of rows, as once, few, many or a class of expanded clone.

j_call clone_size v_call d_call cdr3_nt cdr3_aa
TRBJ2-7 NA TRBV5-1 TRBD1 TGCGCCAGCAAGAGAGACAGGGCAGGCCTATCCTACGAGCAGTACTTC CASKRDRAGLSYEQYF
TRBJ1-1 NA TRBV5-6 NA TGTGCCAGCAGCTCCATCGGGATTCCGAGGACTGAAGCTTTCTTT CASSSIGIPRTEAFF
TRBJ1-1 few TRBV15 TRBD1 TGTGCCACCAGCCTGGACAGGGGAATCTGGAACACTGAAGCTTTCTTT CATSLDRGIWNTEAFF
TRBJ1-5 NA TRBV7-9 TRBD1 TGTGCCAGCAGCCCACAACCAAACGGGACAGGGAAAAATCAGCCCCAGCATTTT CASSPQPNGTGKNQPQHF
TRBJ2-5 NA TRBV13 TRBD1 TGTGCCAGCAGCTCAATGACAGGGTCAGAGACCCAGTACTTC CASSSMTGSETQYF
TRBJ2-7 NA TRBV11-2 NA TGTGCCAGCAGCTTATCAGGGGCGTCCTACGAGCAGTACTTC CASSLSGASYEQYF
TRBJ1-2 NA TRBV30 TRBD1 TGTGCCTGGAGGTCTCTGACAGGGGCGGATGGCTACACCTTC CAWRSLTGADGYTF
TRBJ1-2 NA TRBV27 NA TGTGCCAGCAGTCCCCGGGACGCTAACTATGGCTACACCTTC CASSPRDANYGYTF
TRBJ1-6 NA TRBV7-2 NA TGTGCCAGCAGCTTAAAACGGGACGGATCACCCCTCCACTTT CASSLKRDGSPLHF
TRBJ2-7 NA TRBV19 NA TGTGCCAGTAGTCCCCGGACAAGCACCTACGAGCAGTACTTC CASSPRTSTYEQYF
TRBJ2-1 once TRBV27 TRBD1 TGTGCCAGCAGTCCTGACAGGGCGGGTGAGCAGTTCTTC CASSPDRAGEQFF
TRBJ2-1 NA TRBV9 TRBD2 TGTGCCAGCAGCGTCAGCCTGGTACGTGGGGCGGGAGGGAACAATGAGCAGTTCTTC CASSVSLVRGAGGNNEQFF
TRBJ2-5 NA TRBV19 NA TGTGCCAGCTCACTGGGGCAACGAGAGACCCAGTACTTC CASSLGQRETQYF
TRBJ2-7 once TRBV2 TRBD1 TGTGCCAGCCGGGACAGGTCGGCTATAGGGAGCGACGAGCAGTACTTC CASRDRSAIGSDEQYF
TRBJ1-2 NA TRBV10-1 TRBD1 TGCGCCAGCAGCCCACGGCCGGGACAGGTCCATGGCTACACCTTC CASSPRPGQVHGYTF
TRBJ1-3 NA TRBV11-3 NA TGTGCCAGCAGCCCATGGGGGGCTGGAAACACCATATATTTT CASSPWGAGNTIYF
TRBJ1-5 NA TRBV24-1 NA TGTGCCACCAGTCCCGGTTTGGGCCAGCCCCAGCATTTT CATSPGLGQPQHF
TRBJ2-1 NA TRBV4-3 TRBD2 TGCGCCAGCAGCCAAGTGCCGGGAGGGGTTGAGGAGCAGTTCTTC CASSQVPGGVEEQFF
TRBJ1-2 NA TRBV11-2 TRBD1 TGTGCCAGCAGCCCTCCCACAGGGGGCTATGGCTACACCTTC CASSPPTGGYGYTF
TRBJ2-4 NA TRBV28 TRBD1 TGTGCCACCCAGGGGGCGGTCCTGGCCAAAAACATTCAGTACTTC CATQGAVLAKNIQYF
TRBJ1-5 NA TRBV30 TRBD1 TGTGCCTGGAGTGTCCGGTTGGACAGGGGCGTCAATCAGCCCCAGCATTTT CAWSVRLDRGVNQPQHF
TRBJ2-7 once TRBV11-2 TRBD2 TGTGCCAGCACCCCAGGACTAGCGGGATACTACGAGCAGTACTTC CASTPGLAGYYEQYF
TRBJ1-3 NA TRBV20-1 NA TGCAGTGCTAGTGGGCCGAACTCTGGAAACACCATATATTTT CSASGPNSGNTIYF
TRBJ1-5 NA TRBV7-8 TRBD1 TGTGCCAGCAGCTCCGGACAGGGGGCATATAGCAATCAGCCCCAGCATTTT CASSSGQGAYSNQPQHF
TRBJ1-1 NA TRBV6-2/TRBV6-3 NA TGTGCCAGCAGTTACTCACCGTCCAGTGACATGAACACTGAAGCTTTCTTT CASSYSPSSDMNTEAFF
TRBJ1-4 NA TRBV29-1 NA TGCAGCGTTACGAACAGCGAAAAACTGTTTTTT CSVTNSEKLFF
TRBJ1-2 NA TRBV7-6 NA TGTGCCAGCAGCTTAGACAGGTTTTATGGCTACACCTTC CASSLDRFYGYTF
TRBJ2-3 few TRBV12-3/TRBV12-4 NA TGTGCCAGCAGTTTATCAGATACGCAGTATTTT CASSLSDTQYF
TRBJ2-1 NA TRBV10-2 TRBD2 TGCGCCAGCAGTGGTGCGGGAGCTGGGGGTCATGAGCAGTTCTTC CASSGAGAGGHEQFF
TRBJ1-3 NA TRBV5-8 NA TGTGCCAGCAGCTACACAGGAAACACCATATATTTT CASSYTGNTIYF
TRBJ1-6 NA TRBV27 NA TGTGCCAGCAGTTTGGGGAATTCACCCCTCCACTTT CASSLGNSPLHF
TRBJ1-2 NA TRBV6-5 NA TGTGCCAGCAGTTACGATACCTCCCCTAACTATGGCTACACCTTC CASSYDTSPNYGYTF
TRBJ1-5 NA TRBV19 NA TGTGCCAGTAGGCCCCCAGGGATTCAGCCCCAGCATTTT CASRPPGIQPQHF
TRBJ2-1 NA TRBV27 TRBD2 TGTGCCAGCAGTACAAGACGGGGGGGTCTCTACAATGAGCAGTTCTTC CASSTRRGGLYNEQFF
TRBJ1-3 NA TRBV4-1 TRBD1 TGCGCCAGCAGCCAAGACGGGACAGCTACCTTCTCCTCTGGAAACACCATATATTTT CASSQDGTATFSSGNTIYF
TRBJ2-1 NA TRBV7-9 TRBD1 TGTGCCAGCAGCTTGTCAGGGGGCAAGAGTGAGCAGTTCTTC CASSLSGGKSEQFF
TRBJ2-1 NA TRBV7-2 TRBD2 TGTGCCAGCGCTGAGGGCCCTAGCGGGAGTTGGGCCTACAATGAGCAGTTCTTC CASAEGPSGSWAYNEQFF
TRBJ2-7 NA TRBV7-9 NA TGTGCCACCACGGCCCCCTCCCCCGCGGAGTTATACGAGCAGTACTTC CATTAPSPAELYEQYF
TRBJ1-1 NA TRBV19 TRBD1 TGTGCCAGTAGGCTACAGGGGTCGTACGCTTTCTTT CASRLQGSYAFF
TRBJ1-1 NA TRBV7-6 TRBD1 TGTGCCAGCAGCTCAGTCCCGGGACAGGACCGAAGGACTGAAGCTTTCTTT CASSSVPGQDRRTEAFF
TRBJ2-3 NA TRBV7-2 TRBD2 TGTGCCAGCGGGGGCGGGGGGGACTTCACAGATACGCAGTATTTT CASGGGGDFTDTQYF
TRBJ1-6 NA TRBV19 NA TGTGCCAGTAGTATGGGGCGCGGAGGGCTCTCACCCCTCCACTTT CASSMGRGGLSPLHF